The present entry profiles one TCR beta chain with its context. This specimen belongs to a study of T cells expressing NK-cell markers. Overall study: Eight donors were sequenced, seven testing HCMV-seropositive and one testing seronegative.

CDR3 length equals 15 residues. Germline V gene sequence: CDR1 LGHNA, CDR2 YNFKEQ. Generation of TCR beta cDNA was performed by 5'RACE template switching incorporating UMIs. TCRdb re-called the 5' RACE reads and gives one entry per CDR3 protein, without DNA. This sample lists 300,000 to 450,000 distinct CDR3 sequences; its ten largest clones have roughly 5.2%. The receptor was derived from a man aged 18-75 years in good health. The specimen was blood T cells: a sorted CD56 or NKG2C T cell subset, CD4+ or CD8+ T cells, or bulk PBMC T cells (not recorded which). V and J are TRBV4-2 and TRBJ2-7; the D call from TCRdb, TRBD2, cannot be confirmed without DNA. CDR3 residues: CASSQGSGEVYEQYF.